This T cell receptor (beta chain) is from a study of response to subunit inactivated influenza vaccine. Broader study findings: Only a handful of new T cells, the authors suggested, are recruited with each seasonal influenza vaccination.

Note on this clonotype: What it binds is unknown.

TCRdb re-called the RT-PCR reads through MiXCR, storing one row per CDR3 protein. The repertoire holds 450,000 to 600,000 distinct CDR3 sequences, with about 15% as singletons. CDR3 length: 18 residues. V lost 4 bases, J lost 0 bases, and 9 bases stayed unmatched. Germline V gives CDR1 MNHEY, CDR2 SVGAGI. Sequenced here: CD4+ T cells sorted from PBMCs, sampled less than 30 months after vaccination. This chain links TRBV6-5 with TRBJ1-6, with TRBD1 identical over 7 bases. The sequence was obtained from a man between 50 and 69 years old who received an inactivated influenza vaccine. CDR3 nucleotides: TGTGCCAGCAGTTTAGGACAGGCTTTTAGCTCCTATAATTCACCCCTCCACTTT. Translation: CASSLGQAFSSYNSPLHF.